Listed below are T cell receptor beta chains from one sample, sequenced in a study of blood T cell repertoires in COVID-19. Using immunoSEQ multiplex PCR, the repertoire was profiled, and TCRdb retains in-frame clones only, with some absent. The sample records around 220,000 clones, 80% to 85% being singletons. The sample comprised peripheral blood. Every receptor here comes from a man aged 25 to 45 with active or convalescent COVID-19. Both conserved end residues are part of each CDR3. The D gene is left open where the match is weak. Clone size is not always given. Where it is, it says once, few, many or a class for expanded clones.

>TRBJ1-2|TRBV28|.|TRBD1
TGTGCCAGCAGTTTAATGGCAGGGGGGAACTATGGCTACACCTTC
CASSLMAGGNYGYTF
>TRBJ2-3|TRBV6-5|.|.
TGTGCCAGCAGTTACGAACGGGCGGAGGGCACAGATACGCAGTATTTT
CASSYERAEGTDTQYF
>TRBJ1-2|TRBV7-9|few|TRBD1
TGTGCCAGCAGCCCCCGGACAGGGAGGGGATCCAGCTATGGCTACACCTTC
CASSPRTGRGSSYGYTF
>TRBJ1-2|TRBV29-1|.|TRBD1
TGCAGCGTTGAAGGGGGGGACAGGGTTTATGGCTACACCTTC
CSVEGGDRVYGYTF
>TRBJ2-2|TRBV10-3|.|.
TGTGCCATCAGCGCCAGGGGCGGGCGGAACACCGGGGAGCTGTTTTTT
CAISARGGRNTGELFF
>TRBJ1-3|TRBV7-2|.|.
TGTGCCAGCAGCCCCAGCGTTAGGGGAGGAAACACCATATATTTT
CASSPSVRGGNTIYF
>TRBJ1-5|TRBV28|.|.
TGTGCCAGCAGCCCTACCCCAGGGGCGCGAAGGCAGCCCCAGCATTTT
CASSPTPGARRQPQHF
>TRBJ1-1|TRBV27|few|.
TGTGCCAGCAGTTTCGAGTCCGGGACAAGTATGAACACTGAAGCTTTCTTT
CASSFESGTSMNTEAFF
>TRBJ2-7|TRBV2|.|.
TGTGCCAGCGAAGGTCGACTAATCGAGCAGTACTTC
CASEGRLIEQYF
>TRBJ1-5|TRBV27|.|TRBD1
TGTGCCAGCAGCCTCAAGGGGGCGTTCAATCAGCCCCAGCATTTT
CASSLKGAFNQPQHF
>TRBJ1-3|TRBV5-6|.|.
TGTGCCAGCAGCTTGGGGTTGACAGACCTGAAGGGATCTGGAAACACCATATATTTT
CASSLGLTDLKGSGNTIYF
>TRBJ1-1|TRBV20-1|once|.
TGCAGTGCTAGTAGAACAGATATAATGAACACTGAAGCTTTCTTT
CSASRTDIMNTEAFF
>TRBJ1-2|TRBV28|.|TRBD1
TGTGCCAGCAGCCAGGGGGCCACCAACTATGGCTACACCTTC
CASSQGATNYGYTF
>TRBJ1-2|TRBV5-1|few|.
TGCGCCAGCAGCTTGGACGGGGGGCCACTCTATGGCTACACCTTC
CASSLDGGPLYGYTF
>TRBJ1-6|TRBV19|.|TRBD1
TGTGCCAGTAGTGAACGACAGGGAAGCTATAATTCACCCCTCCACTTT
CASSERQGSYNSPLHF
>TRBJ1-1|TRBV9|.|.
TGTGCCAGCAGCTTAGAGGCAGGTACCCAGCCTGAAGCTTTCTTT
CASSLEAGTQPEAFF
>TRBJ1-4|TRBV28|.|.
TGTGCCAGCAGCCCGCGGAGTCCAGCTAATGAAAAACTGTTTTTT
CASSPRSPANEKLFF
>TRBJ2-5|TRBV4-1|.|.
TGCGCCAGCAGCCAAGGCCCCGGGTCTCAAGAGACCCAGTACTTC
CASSQGPGSQETQYF
>TRBJ1-5|TRBV28|once|TRBD1
TGTGCCAGCAGTTCACCCGGGACAGCCGGAAATCAGCCCCAGCATTTT
CASSSPGTAGNQPQHF
>TRBJ2-7|TRBV12-2|.|.
TGTGCAAGTCGCTTAGGCGTCCGGGGACGGGGACAGAGATACGAGCAGTACTTC
CASRLGVRGRGQRYEQYF
>TRBJ2-7|TRBV5-6|.|.
TGTGCCAGCAGCGTGGGTCTGCGCCACTCCTACGAGCAGTACTTC
CASSVGLRHSYEQYF
>TRBJ2-5|TRBV10-2|.|TRBD2
TGCGCCAGCAGTGAGCCGGGACTAGCGGGGACGATACAAGAGACCCAGTACTTC
CASSEPGLAGTIQETQYF
>TRBJ1-2|TRBV15|few|.
TGTGCCACCAGTCGACAAAAGACGAACTATGGCTACACCTTC
CATSRQKTNYGYTF
>TRBJ2-7|TRBV28|.|TRBD1
TGTGCCAGCACCATGGACAGGGTGGGGGAGCAGTACTTC
CASTMDRVGEQYF
>TRBJ2-2|TRBV6-5|once|.
TGTGCCAGCAGTTACGAGGGTCTGAACACCGGGGAGCTGTTTTTT
CASSYEGLNTGELFF
>TRBJ2-3|TRBV4-2|once|.
TGTGCCAGCAGCCAAGAAAGCTGGGGGGGGGCTGATACGCAGTATTTT
CASSQESWGGADTQYF
>TRBJ1-5|TRBV18|.|TRBD1
TGTGCCAGCTCGCCTGACAGGGGAGGCAATCAGCCCCAGCATTTT
CASSPDRGGNQPQHF
>TRBJ2-7|TRBV10-3|.|.
TGTGCCATCAGCACCGGGACACCAGCGGGAGAGCAGTACTTC
CAISTGTPAGEQYF
>TRBJ2-7|TRBV7-9|.|.
TGTGCCAGCATCCTGTCGGAGCAGGGGAGGGCGAGGGAGCAGTACTTC
CASILSEQGRAREQYF
>TRBJ1-2|TRBV4-3|.|.
TGCGCCAGCAGCCCGGATTGGGGGGAGTATGGCTACACCTTC
CASSPDWGEYGYTF
>TRBJ2-2|TRBV11-2|.|.
TGTGCCAGCAGCCGTAGGAGGGGCACCGGGGAGCTGTTTTTT
CASSRRRGTGELFF
>TRBJ2-7|TRBV6-5|.|.
TGTGCCAGCAGTTCGTACAGGGACTCCTACGAGCAGTACTTC
CASSSYRDSYEQYF
>TRBJ1-6|TRBV30|.|.
TGTGCCTGGGCACGCCGGGACATCCTGATTTCACCCCTCCACTTT
CAWARRDILISPLHF
>TRBJ1-1|TRBV7-8|.|TRBD1
TGTGCCAGCAGCCCACAGGGGACCACTGAAGCTTTCTTT
CASSPQGTTEAFF
>TRBJ1-1|TRBV28|.|.
TGTGCCAGCAGCCGCGGACAGTTGAACACTGAAGCTTTCTTT
CASSRGQLNTEAFF
>TRBJ1-1|TRBV5-1|few|.
TGCGCCAGCAGCTTTAAGGGACAGAACACTGAAGCTTTCTTT
CASSFKGQNTEAFF
>TRBJ2-5|TRBV5-1|.|.
TGCGCCAGCAGCTTGGCCCTCGGCAGGGATGGAGAGACCCAGTACTTC
CASSLALGRDGETQYF
>TRBJ2-4|TRBV5-1|.|TRBD1
TGCGCCAGCAGCTCCACCGGGACAGGGACCATTCAGTACTTC
CASSSTGTGTIQYF
>TRBJ2-7|TRBV30|.|TRBD1
TGTGCCTGGGCCACAGGGGCCCCCCACGAGCAGTACTTC
CAWATGAPHEQYF
>TRBJ1-2|TRBV6-6|.|.
TGTGCCAGCAGTTACGTGGACACTAACTATGGCTACACCTTC
CASSYVDTNYGYTF
>TRBJ2-3|TRBV5-1|few|TRBD2
TGCGCCAGCAGCTTGGATCGGGGGGGTCGCACAGATACGCAGTATTTT
CASSLDRGGRTDTQYF
>TRBJ1-2|TRBV13|.|.
TGTGCCAGCAGCTCGACAGAAAACTATGGCTACACCTTC
CASSSTENYGYTF
>TRBJ2-2|TRBV15|.|TRBD1
TGTGCCACCAGCATGCCGGGACAGGGTAACACCGGGGAGCTGTTTTTT
CATSMPGQGNTGELFF
>TRBJ2-7|TRBV7-2|.|.
TGTGCCAGCAGCCGCCCGCGGACCTACGAGCAGTACTTC
CASSRPRTYEQYF
>TRBJ1-6|TRBV7-2|.|TRBD1
TGTGCCAGCAGCTACTCCGGACAGGGGAATTCACCCCTCCACTTT
CASSYSGQGNSPLHF
>TRBJ2-3|TRBV2|.|TRBD2
TGTGCCAGCAGACGCGGGAGGACTAGCGGGGGGGCCTCTAGCACAGATACGCAGTATTTT
CASRRGRTSGGASSTDTQYF
>TRBJ1-1|TRBV15|.|.
TGTGCCACCAGCAGCCCACTGGCAGGGGAGAGGACTGAAGCTTTCTTT
CATSSPLAGERTEAFF
>TRBJ1-2|TRBV6-5|.|TRBD1
TGTGCCAGCAGTAGGGGACAGGGGAGCTATGGCTACACCTTC
CASSRGQGSYGYTF